One and the same sample provided the 30 T cell receptor beta chains below, sequenced in a study of blood T cell repertoires in COVID-19. Clones were read by immunoSEQ multiplex PCR, and TCRdb kept only the in-frame ones, dropping some. Of about 300,000 clones listed, approximately 84% are singletons. Sequencing was carried out using peripheral blood. The receptors stem from a human donor with COVID-19, enrolled during active disease. The donor label of this sample is uncertain.

The chain couples TRBV5-4 to TRBJ1-2; D gene unclear. With 4 bases removed from V and 8 bases from J, the gap between germline ends came to 15 bases. Looked up from germline, CDR1 is SGHNT and CDR2 is YYREEE (reference sequence). The CDR3 runs to 13 residues. The CDR3 reads CASSATTGYGYTF. CDR3 DNA sequence: TGTGCCAGCAGCGCCACGACGGGGTACGGCTACACCTTC. Filled out from reference TRBV5-4 and TRBJ1-2, the complete variable domain reads ETGVTQSPTHLIKTRGQQVTLRCSSQSGHNTVSWYQQALGQGPQFIFQYYREEENGRGNFPPRFSGLQFPNYSSELNVNALELDDSALYLCASSATTGYGYTFGSGTRLTVV.

The chain combines TRBV29-1 with TRBJ1-1, with a weak D call TRBD1 (6 bases). Deletions cut 7 bases from V and 3 bases from J, with 15 bases between. The CDR3 is 13 residues long. CDR1 and CDR2 from the germline V gene are SQVTM and ANQGSEA. The CDR3 DNA is TGCAGCGCCAAACAGGGTGGCGACACTGAAGCTTTCTTT. This codes for CSAKQGGDTEAFF.

V and J are TRBV30 and TRBJ2-2, with D maybe TRBD1 (5 bases). V was clipped by 1 base and J by 6 bases, with 15 bases between them. This CDR3 comprises 15 residues. The germline V gene has CDR1 GTSNPN and CDR2 SVGIG (reference sequence). CDR3 region: CAWSATTRVPGELFF. The DNA of the CDR3 is TGTGCCTGGAGTGCGACAACCAGGGTACCCGGGGAGCTGTTTTTT.

This chain uses TRBV19 with TRBJ1-4, with 10 bases identical to TRBD1. With V trimmed by 4 bases and J by 6 bases, 5 bases remained unmatched. Germline-derived CDR1 and CDR2 are LNHDA and SQIVND (reference sequence). The CDR3 length is 15 residues. The CDR3, as DNA: TGTGCCAGTAGTAACACCGGGACAGGGGATGAAAAACTGTTTTTT. The encoded protein is CASSNTGTGDEKLFF.

The chain recombines TRBV6-5 with TRBJ1-2, with D unresolved. This CDR3 has 13 residues. V lost 2 bases to trimming and J lost 8 bases, with 12 bases between them. Germline CDR1 MNHEY, CDR2 SVGAGI. CDR3 protein: CASSYSAGMGYTF. The CDR3 coding sequence is TGTGCCAGCAGTTACAGCGCGGGAATGGGCTACACCTTC.

The genes are TRBV19 and TRBJ2-1; 10 positions match TRBD2. This CDR3 is built from 15 residues. The J segment lost 6 bases and the V segment lost 5 bases, leaving 7 bases of the junction unmatched. Per germline, CDR1 LNHDA and CDR2 SQIVND (reference sequence). The CDR3 DNA is TGTGCCAGTAGTTTAGTAGCGGGAGGTGTCAATGAGCAGTTCTTC. It specifies CASSLVAGGVNEQFF.

This clone was seen a few times. The chain's CDR3 is CASSGTGGVQPQHF. The DNA for the CDR3 is TGTGCCAGTAGTGGGACAGGGGGTGTCCAGCCCCAGCATTTT. This rearrangement joins TRBV19 to TRBJ1-5; 11 bases line up with TRBD1. This CDR3 spans 14 amino acids. Germline trimming cut 5 bases from V and 7 bases from J; bases unmatched to any gene: 4. In germline, CDR1 is LNHDA, CDR2 SQIVND (reference sequence).

The V call is TRBV7-2, the J call TRBJ1-1, with no clear D. This CDR3 region has 15 residues. Trimming shortened V by 1 base and J by 0 bases, and 9 bases separated the two germline ends. Germline V gives CDR1 SGHTA, CDR2 FQGNSA. CDR3 sequence: CASSLEQIMNTEAFF. CDR3 in DNA: TGTGCCAGCAGCTTAGAACAGATTATGAACACTGAAGCTTTCTTT. The entire variable domain, with the rest obtained from reference TRBV7-2 and TRBJ1-1, is as follows: GAGVSQSPSNKVTEKGKDVELRCDPISGHTALYWYRQSLGQGLEFLIYFQGNSAPDKSGLPSDRFSAERTGGSVSTLTIQRTQQEDSAVYLCASSLEQIMNTEAFFGQGTRLTVV.

This sequence joins TRBV11-3 and TRBJ2-7; D possibly corresponds to TRBD2 (5 bases). The V gene lost 3 bases and the J gene lost 1 base, with 7 bases spanning the gap. There are 13 residues in the CDR3. The germline V gene encodes CDR1 SGHNT and CDR2 YENEEA. This CDR3 reads CASSFEGSYEQYF. The DNA of the CDR3 is TGTGCCAGCAGCTTTGAGGGATCCTACGAGCAGTACTTC.

The chain couples TRBV7-8 to TRBJ2-5; 12 positions agree with TRBD2. Losses at the gene ends were 4 bases for V and 4 bases for J; bases not matched to a gene: 16. The CDR3 has 19 amino acids. CDR1 SGHVS and CDR2 FQNEAQ come from the germline V gene. CDR3 region: CASSYLAILAGGRAETQYF. CDR3 DNA sequence: TGTGCCAGCAGCTACTTAGCGATACTAGCGGGAGGCCGAGCAGAGACCCAGTACTTC. Together with reference TRBV7-8 and TRBJ2-5, the CDR3 gives the full variable domain: GAGVSQSPRYKVAKRGQDVALRCDPISGHVSLFWYQQALGQGPEFLTYFQNEAQLDKSGLPSDRFFAERPEGSVSTLKIQRTQQEDSAVYLCASSYLAILAGGRAETQYFGPGTRLLVL.

The V gene is TRBV7-8, the J gene TRBJ1-2, with no clear D. Germline V gene lookup returns CDR1 SGHVS and CDR2 FQNEAQ. Trimming removed 4 bases from V and 1 base from J, with 16 bases in between. The CDR3 covers 16 residues. CDR3 sequence (DNA): TGTGCCAGCAGCTCTACCCCGCCGACATTTAACTATGGCTACACCTTC. Its translation: CASSSTPPTFNYGYTF.

To note about this clone: Other DNA sequences of this sample code for an identical CDR3. The chain links TRBV29-1 to TRBJ1-5, with TRBD1 matching over 9 bases. CDR1 is SQVTM and CDR2 is ANQGSEA in the germline V gene. The CDR3 extends over 12 amino acids. V gave up 6 bases and J gave up 6 bases; unmatched junction bases: 3. The CDR3, as DNA: TGCAGCGTGGGGACAGGGAGTCAGCCCCAGCATTTT. Residues: CSVGTGSQPQHF.

The gene calls are TRBV6-5 and TRBJ1-4; D remains unclear. The CDR3 loop spans 13 amino acids. Between the trimmed V and J ends, which lost 5 bases and 4 bases, there was a span of 8 bases. The V gene's germline CDR1 is MNHEY and CDR2 SVGAGI. The CDR3 protein is CASSPRRNEKLFF. Written as DNA, the CDR3 is TGTGCCAGCAGTCCGCGCCGTAATGAAAAACTGTTTTTT.

The chain carries TRBV30 and TRBJ1-3; tentative D call: TRBD1 (6 bases). V lost 2 bases and J 1 base, leaving 9 bases between the germline ends. CDR1 and CDR2 from the germline V gene are GTSNPN and SVGIG (reference sequence). The CDR3 is made up of 14 amino acids. The CDR3 nucleotides are TGTGCCTGGAGTTTAGGGGGATCTGGAAACACCATATATTTT. This sequence encodes CAWSLGGSGNTIYF.

The rearrangement links TRBV19 to TRBJ1-1; TRBD1 might be the D (6 bases). Trimming took 6 bases from V and 3 from J, leaving 20 bases between them. The CDR3 length is 16 residues. Germline CDR1 LNHDA, CDR2 SQIVND (reference sequence). The CDR3 sequence is CASSKAGGGRDTEAFF. The CDR3 DNA is TGTGCCAGTAGCAAAGCTGGTGGGGGCAGGGACACTGAAGCTTTCTTT.

The rearrangement links TRBV11-1 to TRBJ2-5, with 8 bases fitting TRBD2. CDR1 SGHAT and CDR2 FQDESV come from the germline V gene (reference sequence). The CDR3 extends over 15 amino acids. V lost 5 bases, J lost 5 bases, and 10 bases stayed unmatched. CDR3 nucleotides: TGTGCCAGCAGCCGAAATCCGGGAGGGCCTGAGACCCAGTACTTC. It yields the protein CASSRNPGGPETQYF.

This chain uses TRBV18 with TRBJ1-1, with D maybe TRBD1 (6 bases). The CDR3 has 15 residues. Per germline, CDR1 KGHSH and CDR2 LQKENI. V was clipped by 6 bases and J by 5 bases, with 19 bases between them. CDR3 bases: TGTGCCAGCTCCCCAGCAGGGGCGGGGGTGACTGAAGCTTTCTTT. It encodes CASSPAGAGVTEAFF.

This chain uses TRBV6-6 with TRBJ1-1, with D possibly matching TRBD1 (5 bases). V was clipped by 0 bases and J by 9 bases, with 11 bases between them. The germline gives CDR1 MNHNY, CDR2 SVGAGI (reference sequence). This CDR3 region has 13 residues. CDR3 residues: CASSYSSRGQAFF. CDR3 bases: TGTGCCAGCAGTTACTCGAGTAGGGGCCAAGCTTTCTTT.

V gene TRBV20-1 combines with J gene TRBJ2-1; TRBD2 is a possible D gene (6 bases). Germline V gives CDR1 DFQATT, CDR2 SNEGSKA (reference sequence). The CDR3 has 16 residues. Trimming pared 3 bases from V and 8 bases from J, leaving 23 bases between. The CDR3 spells CSASPLVRGEVHEQFF. The CDR3 DNA sequence: TGCAGTGCTAGTCCATTGGTGCGGGGTGAAGTCCATGAGCAGTTCTTC.

The chain employs TRBV19 and TRBJ1-2, with 7 positions matching TRBD1. With V trimmed by 3 bases and J by 7 bases, 2 bases remained unmatched. The CDR3 contains 12 residues. Germline V CDR1 and CDR2: LNHDA, SQIVND (reference sequence). CDR3 residues: CASSMRDSGYTF. The CDR3 DNA sequence: TGTGCCAGTAGTATGAGGGACAGTGGCTACACCTTC.

The chain combines TRBV9 with TRBJ2-2, with D possibly TRBD2 on 6 matching bases. From germline, CDR1 is SGDLS and CDR2 YYNGEE. Between the trimmed V and J ends, which lost 6 bases and 0 bases, there was a span of 12 bases. The CDR3 spans 15 residues. The DNA of the CDR3 is TGTGCCAGCACCCTCGGGGGTACGAACACCGGGGAGCTGTTTTTT. Its protein is CASTLGGTNTGELFF.

J is TRBJ2-1 and V is TRBV6-6; 10 bases are a match to TRBD1. CDR1 MNHNY and CDR2 SVGAGI come from the germline V gene (reference sequence). V was pared by 5 bases and J by 3 bases, with 7 bases of the junction left unmatched. This CDR3 spans 16 amino acids. In DNA, the CDR3 is TGTGCCAGCAGTAATTCCCGGACAGGGGGCTACAATGAGCAGTTCTTC. Translated, it gives CASSNSRTGGYNEQFF.

The rearrangement uses TRBV15 and TRBJ1-2; D uncertain. V was cut by 2 bases and J by 5 bases, with 6 bases left in between. Per the germline V gene, CDR1 is LNHNV and CDR2 is YYDKDF (reference sequence). The CDR3 runs to 12 residues. The CDR3, as DNA: TGTGCCACCAGCAGAAATAGATATGGCTACACCTTC. This gives the protein CATSRNRYGYTF. The full variable domain, with the rest looked up from reference TRBV15 and TRBJ1-2, is DAMVIQNPRYQVTQFGKPVTLSCSQTLNHNVMYWYQQKSSQAPKLLFHYYDKDFNNEADTPDNFQSRRPNTSFCFLDIRSPGLGDTAMYLCATSRNRYGYTFGSGTRLTVV.

The chain combines TRBV19 with TRBJ1-5; a weak D match, TRBD1 (6 bases). This CDR3 comprises 16 residues. Trimming left V 3 bases short and J 1 base short, with 13 bases between. Germline CDR1 LNHDA, CDR2 SQIVND (reference sequence). CDR3 sequence: CASSINRVLSNQPQHF. CDR3 sequence (DNA): TGTGCCAGTAGTATTAACAGGGTGTTGAGCAATCAGCCCCAGCATTTT.

The chain has TRBV10-1 and TRBJ1-3, with a weak D call TRBD1 (5 bases). This CDR3 has 17 residues. Germline CDR1 is WNHNN and CDR2 is SYGVQD (reference sequence). V lost 11 bases and J 0 bases, leaving 23 bases between the germline ends. The CDR3: CADRGSPGGLSGNTIYF. The CDR3 bases are TGCGCCGACAGAGGTAGTCCAGGCGGCCTCTCTGGAAACACCATATATTTT.

Remarks on this clone: This may stem from a read error, because a much larger clone lies one nucleotide away. This chain links TRBV5-1 with TRBJ2-2, with D perhaps TRBD1 (5 bases). V dropped 0 bases and J dropped 0 bases, with 6 bases sitting between them. CDR1 is SGHRS and CDR2 is YFSETQ in the germline V gene. The CDR3 consists of 15 residues. CDR3 in amino acids: CASSLGQTNTGELFF. Written as DNA, the CDR3 is TGCGCCAGCAGCTTGGGACAGACGAACACCGGGGAGCTGTTTTTT.

The genes are TRBV6-5 and TRBJ1-2; a possible D gene is TRBD1 (5 bases). CDR1 is MNHEY, CDR2 SVGAGI, per germline. The CDR3 extends over 15 amino acids. Trimming took off 2 bases at V and 4 bases at J, with 14 bases between the two ends. The CDR3 coding sequence is TGTGCCAGCAGTTACGGTCCGGGGGTCGGCTATGGCTACACCTTC. Protein product: CASSYGPGVGYGYTF.

This clone turned up a few times. This chain links TRBV20-1 with TRBJ2-5, with D perhaps TRBD2 (5 bases). Germline V gene sequence: CDR1 DFQATT, CDR2 SNEGSKA (reference sequence). V shed 3 bases and J shed 0 bases, with 8 bases lying between them. This CDR3 is 13 amino acids long. The CDR3 nucleotides are TGCAGTGCTAGTTTAGCGAACCAAGAGACCCAGTACTTC. Protein product: CSASLANQETQYF.

This sequence joins TRBV29-1 and TRBJ2-7, with 7 bases aligning to TRBD1. This CDR3 spans 14 amino acids. Trimming took 3 bases from V and 2 from J; bases not matched to a gene: 7. In germline, CDR1 is SQVTM, CDR2 ANQGSEA. In DNA, the CDR3 is TGCAGCGTTGAGGCAGGGGGTCGCGCCTACGAGCAGTACTTC. Its translation: CSVEAGGRAYEQYF.

The chain combines TRBV19 with TRBJ2-4, with D possibly being TRBD1 (5 bases). The CDR3 is 14 residues long. CDR1 and CDR2 from the germline V gene are LNHDA and SQIVND (reference sequence). V was pared by 3 bases and J by 5 bases, with 11 bases between. The CDR3 protein is CASSIGRAENIQYF. The CDR3 nucleotides are TGTGCCAGTAGTATTGGCAGGGCCGAAAACATTCAGTACTTC. Variable domain in full (rest from reference TRBV19 and TRBJ2-4): DGGITQSPKYLFRKEGQNVTLSCEQNLNHDAMYWYRQDPGQGLRLIYYSQIVNDFQKGDIAEGYSVSREKKESFPLTVTSAQKNPTAFYLCASSIGRAENIQYFGAGTRLSVL.